The 6 T cell receptor beta chains below all came from one sample that was sequenced in a study of OX40 agonist ivuxolimab in advanced cancers. This table comes from immunoSEQ multiplex PCR, and its TCRdb copy is limited to in-frame clones, with some not included. The sample carries some 55,000 clones, just under 80% recorded once. The source was CD4+ or CD8+ T cells sorted from blood, collected in a trial of the OX40 agonist ivuxolimab. The source is an adult with an advanced solid tumor such as melanoma, head and neck, liver or kidney cancer.

This CDR3 reads CAWNPPGLASYNEQFF. The CDR3 DNA reads TGTGCCTGGAACCCACCGGGACTCGCCTCCTACAATGAGCAGTTCTTC. V is TRBV30 and J is TRBJ2-1, with D perhaps matching TRBD2 (6 bases). CDR3 length: 16 residues. Trimming removed 4 bases from V and 0 bases from J, with 16 bases in between. The germline V gene has CDR1 GTSNPN and CDR2 SVGIG (reference sequence).

The rearrangement uses TRBV5-5 and TRBJ2-5; D ambiguous. Per germline, CDR1 SGHKS and CDR2 YYEKEE (reference sequence). The CDR3 is made up of 15 amino acids. Deletions cut 2 bases from V and 2 bases from J, with 13 bases between. The CDR3 loop is CASSFWGTIQETQYF. In nucleotides, the CDR3 is TGTGCCAGCAGCTTTTGGGGTACTATACAAGAGACCCAGTACTTC. Using reference TRBV5-5 and TRBJ2-5 for the parts outside the CDR3, the full variable domain is DAGVTQSPTHLIKTRGQQVTLRCSPISGHKSVSWYQQVLGQGPQFIFQYYEKEERGRGNFPDRFSARQFPNYSSELNVNALLLGDSALYLCASSFWGTIQETQYFGPGTRLLVL.

The chain has TRBV6-1 and TRBJ2-6; D ambiguous. Germline V lookup: CDR1 MNHNS, CDR2 SASEGT. V was shortened by 2 bases and J by 1 base, with 9 bases between the two germline ends. CDR3 length: 16 amino acids. CDR3 loop: CASSEIRASGANVLTF. CDR3 DNA: TGTGCCAGCAGTGAAATACGGGCGTCTGGGGCCAACGTCCTGACTTTC.

The rearrangement uses TRBV5-1 and TRBJ2-2, with D possibly matching TRBD1 (5 bases). The CDR3 is 13 amino acids. With 2 bases removed from V and 14 bases from J, the gap between germline ends came to 16 bases. Germline V CDR1 and CDR2: SGHRS, YFSETQ. The CDR3, as DNA: TGCGCCAGCAGCTTTTCTGGGGCTGAAGGACTGTTTTTT. This translates into CASSFSGAEGLFF.

The chain is built from TRBV5-1 and TRBJ1-1, with 7 nucleotides matching TRBD1. J lost 1 base, V lost 4 bases, and 7 bases had no gene match. The CDR3 is made up of 15 amino acids. Germline CDR1 and CDR2: SGHRS and YFSETQ. CDR3 in DNA: TGCGCCAGCAGCACCACAGGGGATGAGAACACTGAAGCTTTCTTT. Encoded protein: CASSTTGDENTEAFF.

This chain links TRBV5-1 with TRBJ1-2, with TRBD1 matching over 9 bases. CDR1 and CDR2 from the germline V gene are SGHRS and YFSETQ. The trim removed 0 bases at V and 7 bases at J, leaving 10 bases unmatched. The CDR3 spans 16 residues. The CDR3 protein is CASSLAAGQGGGGYTF. CDR3 sequence (DNA): TGCGCCAGCAGCTTGGCTGCGGGACAGGGTGGCGGTGGCTACACCTTC.